These 18 T cell receptor beta chains originate from one sample sequenced in a study of T cells in Graves' hyperthyroidism and ophthalmopathy (dated by TCRdb to about 2019). Library preparation was by multiplex PCR. For sequencing, an Illumina HiSeq 2000 was employed. The TCR beta CDR3 regions were amplified from the RNA transcripts. For the first round of RT-PCR on the TCR CDR3, the HTBI primer set was used together with the Qiagen OneStep RT-PCR kit. The raw public reads went through TCRdb reprocessing: fastp at Q25, MiXCR clone calling, in-frame beta chains kept. Rows with one shared CDR3 protein collapse into an entry with the most common genes and DNA. This sample holds roughly 710,000 distinct CDR3 sequences; roughly a third were observed only once. The ten largest clonotypes hold around 31% of the sample. What was sequenced was blood. These receptors were collected from a woman aged 40 to 55 with Graves' hyperthyroidism.

This clonotype was observed at least ten times. J is TRBJ2-7 and V is TRBV29-1, with 7 bases identical to TRBD1. Germline V gene lookup returns CDR1 SQVTM and CDR2 ANQGSEA. V dropped 4 bases and J dropped 3; count of bases not matched to a gene: 9. This CDR3 is 14 amino acids long. CDR3 sequence: CSVANPGTDYEQYF. The CDR3 coding sequence is TGCAGCGTTGCCAACCCCGGGACAGACTACGAGCAGTACTTC.

At least ten counts were recorded for this clonotype. This chain joins TRBV7-9 and TRBJ1-1; D remains unclear. This CDR3 is 13 amino acids long. Germline V lookup: CDR1 SEHNR, CDR2 FQNEAQ (reference sequence). V gave up 1 base and J gave up 4 bases, with 7 bases separating them. The DNA of the CDR3 is TGTGCCAGCAGCTTAGGGGAGGTCACTGAAGCTTTCTTT. The encoded protein is CASSLGEVTEAFF.

This clonotype was detected ten times or more. CDR3 nucleotides: TGTGCCAGCAGTTCCCCGTCGGGGGGCGCGCAGCCCCAGCATTTT. Translating gives CASSSPSGGAQPQHF. The chain couples TRBV28 to TRBJ1-5, with D maybe TRBD1 (6 bases). Deletions cut 4 bases from V and 7 bases from J, with 17 bases between. Germline V gene data show CDR1 as MDHEN and CDR2 as SYDVKM. The CDR3 is made up of 15 amino acids.

The chain couples TRBV7-2 to TRBJ2-7, with D maybe TRBD2 (7 bases). This CDR3 is built from 17 residues. Germline V gene lookup returns CDR1 SGHTA and CDR2 FQGNSA. V lost 6 bases to trimming and J lost 1 base, with 22 bases between them. CDR3 region: CASRRPGGFEKSYEQYF. In nucleotides, the CDR3 is TGTGCCAGCAGGCGACCGGGGGGCTTCGAGAAGTCCTACGAGCAGTACTTC. Complete variable domain (other parts from reference TRBV7-2 and TRBJ2-7): GAGVSQSPSNKVTEKGKDVELRCDPISGHTALYWYRQSLGQGLEFLIYFQGNSAPDKSGLPSDRFSAERTGGSVSTLTIQRTQQEDSAVYLCASRRPGGFEKSYEQYFGPGTRLTVT.

This clonotype has at least ten counts. V and J are TRBV7-2 and TRBJ2-7, with D unresolved. The CDR3 has 14 residues. Trimming took 3 bases from V and 0 from J, leaving 9 bases between them. Germline V gene lookup returns CDR1 SGHTA and CDR2 FQGNSA. DNA for the CDR3: TGTGCCAGCAGCTTTCTGGACGGCTCCTACGAGCAGTACTTC. Translated, it gives CASSFLDGSYEQYF.

The V gene is TRBV15, the J gene TRBJ2-7; D may be TRBD1 (5 bases). Germline CDR1 is LNHNV and CDR2 is YYDKDF (reference sequence). The CDR3 contains 16 residues. V lost 3 bases and J lost 0, with 15 bases in between. In DNA form, the CDR3 reads TGTGCCACCAGCAGTTTGGGGCAGGCCGACTCCTACGAGCAGTACTTC. Translating gives CATSSLGQADSYEQYF. Variable domain in full (rest from reference TRBV15 and TRBJ2-7): DAMVIQNPRYQVTQFGKPVTLSCSQTLNHNVMYWYQQKSSQAPKLLFHYYDKDFNNEADTPDNFQSRRPNTSFCFLDIRSPGLGDTAMYLCATSSLGQADSYEQYFGPGTRLTVT.

This clonotype was recorded at least ten times. The chain carries TRBV19 and TRBJ1-5; D call uncertain. Germline CDR1 LNHDA, CDR2 SQIVND (reference sequence). V lost 2 bases, J lost 6 bases, and 14 bases lay in between. The CDR3 covers 15 residues. CDR3 in DNA: TGTGCCAGTAGTATAACCCAGGCTGGGTCTCAGCCCCAGCATTTT. Its protein is CASSITQAGSQPQHF.

This clonotype came up a few times. The CDR3 sequence: CSASWGPTKSPLHF. DNA of the CDR3: TGCAGTGCTAGTTGGGGCCCAACCAAATCACCCCTCCACTTT. V gene TRBV20-1 combines with J gene TRBJ1-6, with D maybe TRBD1 (5 bases). CDR3 length: 14 amino acids. The V end was cut by 3 bases, the J end by 10 bases, with 16 bases between. CDR1 is DFQATT, CDR2 SNEGSKA, per germline (reference sequence).

The chain joins TRBV19 to TRBJ2-3, with no clear D. CDR1 is LNHDA and CDR2 is SQIVND in the germline V gene (reference sequence). Between the trimmed V and J ends, which lost 1 base and 2 bases, there was a span of 7 bases. CDR3 length equals 14 residues. CDR3 residues: CASSIGTITDTQYF. The CDR3 bases are TGTGCCAGTAGTATAGGGACGATCACAGATACGCAGTATTTT.

Turning to this clonotype: A junction end diverges from the germline sequence, so it may reflect a read error. The gene calls are TRBV9 and TRBJ1-3; D gene unclear. Germline V gene lookup returns CDR1 SGDLS and CDR2 YYNGEE. CDR3 length equals 14 residues. As DNA, the CDR3 is TGTGCCAGCAGTGTCACGGACTCTGGAAACACCACATATTTT. As protein: CASSVTDSGNTTYF. The variable domain in full, completed from reference TRBV9 and TRBJ1-3, reads DSGVTQTPKHLITATGQRVTLRCSPRSGDLSVYWYQQSLDQGLQFLIQYYNGEERAKGNILERFSAQQFPDLHSELNLSSLELGDSALYFCASSVTDSGNTTYFGEGSWLTVV.

This clonotype was seen repeatedly, ten times or more. The chain joins TRBV10-3 to TRBJ2-5; D remains unclear. Germline-derived CDR1 and CDR2 are ENHRY and SYGVKD. V lost 4 bases and J lost 2, with 11 bases in between. This CDR3 is 14 amino acids long. The CDR3 DNA is TGTGCCATCAGTGGGACCGCCGCACAAGAGACCCAGTACTTC. Its translation: CAISGTAAQETQYF.

CDR3 sequence: CASSSGLAGEETQYF. The CDR3 nucleotides are TGTGCCAGCAGCTCCGGTCTAGCGGGAGAAGAGACCCAGTACTTC. The chain combines TRBV5-4 with TRBJ2-5, with TRBD2 matching over 10 bases. V trimming: 3 bases; J trimming: 3 bases; junction bases outside the gene matches: 5. CDR1 is SGHNT and CDR2 is YYREEE in the germline V gene (reference sequence). The CDR3 loop spans 15 amino acids. Complete variable domain (other parts from reference TRBV5-4 and TRBJ2-5): ETGVTQSPTHLIKTRGQQVTLRCSSQSGHNTVSWYQQALGQGPQFIFQYYREEENGRGNFPPRFSGLQFPNYSSELNVNALELDDSALYLCASSSGLAGEETQYFGPGTRLLVL.

This clonotype was seen ten or more times. The gene calls are TRBV12-3 or TRBV12-4 and TRBJ1-1; D remains ambiguous. The ends were cut back, 3 bases at V and 4 bases at J, with 12 bases in the middle. CDR3 length equals 14 residues. The CDR3 DNA sequence: TGTGCCAGCAGTTTGGACGGTCGGGCCACTGAAGCTTTCTTT. Translated, it gives CASSLDGRATEAFF.

This clonotype came up a few times. The rearrangement links TRBV4-3 to TRBJ1-1, with D possibly matching TRBD1 (5 bases). The V end was cut by 0 bases, the J end by 3 bases, with 8 bases between. Looked up from germline, CDR1 is LGHNA and CDR2 is YSLEER. The CDR3 runs to 14 residues. The CDR3 DNA follows: TGCGCCAGCAGCCAAGATGGGGCGTACACTGAAGCTTTCTTT. Translating it yields CASSQDGAYTEAFF.

This clonotype has a count of ten or more. The J gene is TRBJ2-6, the V gene TRBV7-2; the D call may be TRBD1 or TRBD2 (5 bases each). This CDR3 comprises 17 residues. V gave up 5 bases and J gave up 3 bases, with 17 bases separating them. Germline CDR1 reads SGHTA; CDR2 reads FQGNSA. CDR3 amino acids: CASSRGLFFLGANVLTF. DNA of the CDR3: TGTGCCAGCAGCCGGGGCTTGTTTTTCCTTGGGGCCAACGTCCTGACTTTC. Using reference TRBV7-2 and TRBJ2-6 for the parts outside the CDR3, the full variable domain is GAGVSQSPSNKVTEKGKDVELRCDPISGHTALYWYRQSLGQGLEFLIYFQGNSAPDKSGLPSDRFSAERTGGSVSTLTIQRTQQEDSAVYLCASSRGLFFLGANVLTFGAGSRLTVL.

The gene calls are TRBV5-1 and TRBJ2-7; possibly TRBD2 for D (5 bases). The germline gives CDR1 SGHRS, CDR2 YFSETQ. This CDR3 has 14 residues. Between the trimmed V and J ends, which lost 4 bases and 5 bases, there was a span of 16 bases. CDR3 protein: CASSDNFRGNEQYF. DNA for the CDR3: TGCGCCAGCAGCGACAACTTCAGAGGGAACGAGCAGTACTTC.

This clonotype was recorded at least ten times. The rearrangement links TRBV11-2 to TRBJ1-6, with D perhaps matching TRBD1 (6 bases). Germline V gives CDR1 SGHAT, CDR2 FQNNGV. Trimming left V 4 bases short and J 13 bases short, with 11 bases between. CDR3 length: 12 residues. Written as DNA, the CDR3 is TGTGCCAGCAGCTCGGGGGGCCTGCCCCTCCACTTT. Its translation: CASSSGGLPLHF.

In this sample, this clonotype turned up many times. The chain has TRBV10-3 and TRBJ1-2, with a possible D match to TRBD1 (6 bases). Per germline, CDR1 ENHRY and CDR2 SYGVKD. The CDR3 has 15 amino acids. V was shortened by 6 bases and J by 4 bases, with 18 bases between the two germline ends. The DNA for the CDR3 is TGTGCCATCAGGAGGGACACCCGAGGATCCTATGGCTACACCTTC. As protein: CAIRRDTRGSYGYTF.